Shown below are 23 T cell receptor beta chains from a single sample sequenced in a study of blood T cells in healthy people across ages. A sample-barcoded 5' primer and a J-beta primer mix were used in a second PCR of roughly 6 to 11 cycles. MiXCR was run by TCRdb on the 5' RACE reads, yielding one entry per CDR3 protein. The data hold 650,000 to 900,000 distinct CDR3 sequences, with under 80% observed a single time. The sample was blood. These receptors all come from a young man in good health.

The gene calls are TRBV29-1 and TRBJ2-1, with D possibly TRBD1 on 7 matching bases. Per germline, CDR1 SQVTM and CDR2 ANQGSEA. The CDR3 runs to 17 residues. Trimming removed 6 bases at V and 3 bases at J, with 24 bases between. The CDR3 sequence is CSVPRGRDTGIYNEQFF. For the CDR3, the DNA is TGCAGCGTCCCAAGGGGGCGGGACACAGGTATCTACAATGAGCAGTTCTTC.

Only a few counts were recorded for this clonotype. The V call is TRBV24-1, the J call TRBJ2-1; 8 nucleotides line up with TRBD2. Per the germline V gene, CDR1 is KGHDR and CDR2 is SFDVKD. The trim removed 10 bases at V and 5 bases at J, leaving 12 bases unmatched. The CDR3 is 15 residues long. For the CDR3, the DNA is TGTGCCACAACGACATCGGGGGGGCGCGACAATGAGCAGTTCTTC. Translation gives CATTTSGGRDNEQFF.

This clonotype has just a few counts. The chain has TRBV4-2 and TRBJ2-5; D not resolved. Germline V gene sequence: CDR1 LGHNA, CDR2 YNFKEQ. The V gene lost 0 bases and the J gene lost 1 base, with 6 bases spanning the gap. CDR3 length: 14 amino acids. CDR3 in amino acids: CASSQDNSQETQYF. DNA of the CDR3: TGTGCCAGCAGCCAAGATAATAGCCAAGAGACCCAGTACTTC.

This clonotype has a single count. The chain joins TRBV28 to TRBJ2-5, with 10 bases matching TRBD2. The CDR3 length is 13 residues. Germline CDR1 reads MDHEN; CDR2 reads SYDVKM. With 6 bases clipped from V and 7 bases from J, the junction kept 5 bases outside the gene matches. The CDR3 region is CASRTSGVRTQYF. As DNA, the CDR3 is TGTGCCAGCAGAACTAGCGGGGTGAGGACCCAGTACTTC.

This clonotype was observed a few times. This chain uses TRBV29-1 with TRBJ1-4, with D hard to call. Trimming stripped 4 bases from V and 5 bases from J, with 14 bases between. This CDR3 is built from 14 residues. Germline V lookup: CDR1 SQVTM, CDR2 ANQGSEA. Here the CDR3 reads CSVVSTESNEKLFF. The CDR3 region has the DNA TGCAGCGTTGTGTCCACGGAGAGCAATGAAAAACTGTTTTTT.

A note on this clonotype: One base separates it from a far larger clone, so it is likely a read error. The rearrangement uses TRBV12-3 or TRBV12-4 and TRBJ2-7; D is uncertain. With the DNA end fitting TRBJ2-5 better, the J assignment may be wrong. This CDR3 region has 11 residues. The CDR3 loop reads CASSLRVTQYF. The CDR3 DNA reads TGTGCCAGCAGTTTAAGGGTGACCCAGTACTTC.

This clonotype was seen only a few times. The chain combines TRBV4-2 with TRBJ2-1, with 8 bases matching TRBD2. This CDR3 contains 17 residues. V was pared by 3 bases and J by 5 bases, with 12 bases of the junction left unmatched. The V gene's germline CDR1 is LGHNA and CDR2 YNFKEQ. The CDR3 sequence is CASSQGGSLAGHNEQFF. Here the CDR3 DNA reads TGTGCCAGCAGCCAGGGGGGGAGCCTAGCGGGCCACAATGAGCAGTTCTTC.

The V and J genes are TRBV7-8 and TRBJ2-3; TRBD2 is a possible D gene (5 bases). CDR3 size: 13 residues. V dropped 5 bases and J dropped 6 bases, with 12 bases sitting between them. From germline, CDR1 is SGHVS and CDR2 FQNEAQ. For the CDR3, the DNA is TGTGCCAGCAGCCAAACCTGGGAGGATACGCAGTATTTT. Translation: CASSQTWEDTQYF.

Comments on this clonotype: Germline is not matched at one junction end, which may reflect a read error. The chain has TRBV11-3 and TRBJ2-1; possibly TRBD2 for D (6 bases). Germline CDR1 SGHNT, CDR2 YENEEA. CDR3 size: 15 residues. The CDR3 reads CASSWGGASYNGQFF. The CDR3 bases are TGTGCCAGCAGCTGGGGCGGGGCCTCCTACAATGGGCAGTTCTTC.

In DNA, the CDR3 is TGCGCCAGCAGCTGGACTAGCGGGGGGGCAACCCCAGAGACCCAGTACTTC. It encodes CASSWTSGGATPETQYF. The V gene is TRBV5-1, the J gene TRBJ2-5; TRBD2 agrees at 15 bases. V dropped 3 bases and J dropped 4; count of bases not matched to a gene: 7. Germline values: CDR1 SGHRS, CDR2 YFSETQ. The CDR3 is 17 residues long.

This clonotype was found a few times. The chain joins TRBV29-1 to TRBJ1-2; no firm D call. Deletions cut 7 bases from V and 7 bases from J, with 28 bases between. This CDR3 comprises 16 residues. Germline assignment: CDR1 SQVTM and CDR2 ANQGSEA. The CDR3 DNA sequence: TGCAGCGCCACCGGGGAAATCGAGGTCGATCGAGGTGGCTACACCTTC. It is translated as CSATGEIEVDRGGYTF.

The chain uses TRBV15 and TRBJ1-2; 7 bases are shared with TRBD1. CDR3 length equals 15 residues. With 0 bases clipped from V and 2 bases from J, the junction kept 3 bases outside the gene matches. Per the germline V gene, CDR1 is LNHNV and CDR2 is YYDKDF (reference sequence). The CDR3 here is CATSRDPTGNYGYTF. The DNA for the CDR3 is TGTGCCACCAGCAGAGATCCGACAGGGAACTATGGCTACACCTTC. Combining the CDR3 with reference TRBV15 and TRBJ1-2 gives the whole variable domain DAMVIQNPRYQVTQFGKPVTLSCSQTLNHNVMYWYQQKSSQAPKLLFHYYDKDFNNEADTPDNFQSRRPNTSFCFLDIRSPGLGDTAMYLCATSRDPTGNYGYTFGSGTRLTVV.

This chain uses TRBV28 with TRBJ2-1; 9 bases are shared with TRBD1. The ends lost 6 bases at V and 1 base at J; junction bases unmatched: 1. Germline CDR1 MDHEN, CDR2 SYDVKM. CDR3 length: 14 residues. The CDR3 protein is CASRGTGSYNEQFF. The CDR3 DNA is TGTGCCAGCAGGGGGACAGGGTCCTACAATGAGCAGTTCTTC.

This clonotype was picked up a small number of times. The chain joins TRBV29-1 to TRBJ2-3; a possible D gene is TRBD2 (6 bases). The CDR3 sequence is 14 residues long. Germline CDR1 SQVTM, CDR2 ANQGSEA. With 6 bases removed from V and 2 bases from J, the gap between germline ends came to 15 bases. The CDR3 region is CSVATAGITDTQYF. The CDR3, as DNA: TGCAGCGTCGCTACTGCGGGGATCACAGATACGCAGTATTTT.

The chain recombines TRBV29-1 with TRBJ2-1, with 8 bases lining up with TRBD1. Trimming took 6 bases from V and 13 from J; bases not matched to a gene: 20. The germline CDR1 and CDR2 sequences are SQVTM and ANQGSEA. The CDR3 has 15 residues. The CDR3 region has the DNA TGCAGCGTGATCGTCCGGGACAGGTCTCGGGAGACCCAGTTCTTC. It is translated as CSVIVRDRSRETQFF.

The V and J genes are TRBV4-3 and TRBJ2-3; D is perhaps TRBD1 or TRBD2 (6 bases each). Germline-derived CDR1 and CDR2 are LGHNA and YSLEER. The CDR3 has 17 amino acids. Trimming took 4 bases from V and 6 from J, leaving 23 bases between them. CDR3 sequence reads: CASSPQRGVGAKDTQYF. The CDR3, as DNA: TGCGCCAGCAGCCCACAAAGGGGGGTGGGGGCAAAGGATACGCAGTATTTT.

This clonotype was seen a handful of times. The chain has TRBV20-1 and TRBJ2-7, with 8 bases lining up with TRBD2. This CDR3 region has 15 residues. CDR1 and CDR2 (germline): DFQATT, SNEGSKA (reference sequence). Trimming took 3 bases from V and 2 from J; bases not matched to a gene: 9. In DNA form, the CDR3 reads TGCAGTGCTAGCCGGTCCAGCGGGGGCCCCTACGAGCAGTACTTC. Protein: CSASRSSGGPYEQYF.

This chain joins TRBV20-1 and TRBJ1-5; 7 bases align to TRBD1. There are 10 residues in the CDR3. Trimming cost V 5 bases and J 11 bases; bases outside gene matches: 3. The germline gives CDR1 DFQATT, CDR2 SNEGSKA (reference sequence). The CDR3 DNA is TGCAGTGCTTCCGGGACAGCCCAGCATTTT. It is translated as CSASGTAQHF.

This clonotype was detected ten times or more. The rearrangement joins TRBV7-9 to TRBJ1-2, with a weak D call TRBD1 (5 bases). The CDR3 sequence is 15 residues long. V dropped 3 bases and J dropped 0 bases, with 11 bases sitting between them. Germline values: CDR1 SEHNR, CDR2 FQNEAQ (reference sequence). The CDR3 region has the DNA TGTGCCAGCAGCTTGGGCAGGGCCTCTAACTATGGCTACACCTTC. Translation gives CASSLGRASNYGYTF.

Worth noting for this clonotype: At one boundary the junction diverges from the germline segment, which might be a read error. This chain links TRBV12-3 or TRBV12-4 with TRBJ1-2, with 7 positions matching TRBD1. The CDR3 loop spans 13 amino acids. DNA of the CDR3: TGTGCCATCAGTGTCCAACAGGGGCGCGGCTACACCTTC. Its protein is CAISVQQGRGYTF.

This clonotype appeared once. The chain links TRBV9 to TRBJ2-1; the match to TRBD2 covers 14 bases. Trimming cost V 0 bases and J 6 bases; bases outside gene matches: 11. The CDR3 consists of 19 residues. The germline V gene encodes CDR1 SGDLS and CDR2 YYNGEE. CDR3 sequence reads: CASSVEGNGLAGGSNEQFF. CDR3 nucleotide sequence: TGTGCCAGCAGCGTAGAGGGGAATGGACTAGCGGGGGGATCCAATGAGCAGTTCTTC. Together with reference TRBV9 and TRBJ2-1, the CDR3 gives the full variable domain: DSGVTQTPKHLITATGQRVTLRCSPRSGDLSVYWYQQSLDQGLQFLIQYYNGEERAKGNILERFSAQQFPDLHSELNLSSLELGDSALYFCASSVEGNGLAGGSNEQFFGPGTRLTVL.

This sequence joins TRBV6-1 and TRBJ2-3; D is possibly TRBD2 (6 bases). The CDR3 is made up of 20 amino acids. CDR1 is MNHNS, CDR2 SASEGT, per germline. Trimming left V 7 bases short and J 5 bases short, with 34 bases between. CDR3 amino acids: CASTPVGGPRDHRGKDTQYF. CDR3 DNA sequence: TGTGCCAGCACCCCTGTGGGGGGACCTCGAGACCACCGAGGAAAAGATACGCAGTATTTT.

About this clonotype: One end of the junction fails to match germline, which may point to a read error. V is TRBV7-3 and J is TRBJ2-3, with no clear D. There are 14 residues in the CDR3. Germline CDR1 reads SGHTA; CDR2 reads FQGTGA. CDR3 nucleotide sequence: TGTGCCTGCAGCTTAAGTCCGAGCACAGATACGCAGTATTTT. Amino acids: CACSLSPSTDTQYF.